Below, 31 T cell receptor beta chains from the same sample are listed, as sequenced in a study of tumor-infiltrating lymphocytes in oesophageal squamous cell carcinoma. TCRdb reprocessed the PCR reads with MiXCR, giving one entry per CDR3 protein. The repertoire has about 21,000 distinct CDR3 sequences, 35% to 40% of them found once; the top ten carry less than 45%. Sequenced sample: esophageal tumor tissue. These receptors were taken from a male donor with esophageal squamous cell carcinoma.

The table lists this clonotype with many counts. The chain links TRBV24-1 to TRBJ1-2; D is perhaps TRBD1 (6 bases). The CDR3 runs to 13 residues. The V and J ends lost 1 base and 8 bases respectively, with 10 bases between them. Germline assignment: CDR1 KGHDR and CDR2 SFDVKD. The CDR3 DNA reads TGTGCCACCAGTGATTTAGGGGGACGGGGCTACACCTTC. Its translation is CATSDLGGRGYTF.

This clonotype was detected once. This sequence joins TRBV2 and TRBJ2-1; TRBD1 matches 8 bases. J lost 9 bases, V lost 0 bases, and 4 bases had no gene match. The germline CDR1 and CDR2 sequences are SNHLY and FYNNEI. The CDR3 is 14 amino acids. The DNA for the CDR3 is TGTGCCAGCAGTGAAGCGGGACAGGCGGGTGAGCAGTTCTTC. Amino acids: CASSEAGQAGEQFF.

The chain is built from TRBV20-1 and TRBJ2-3; 13 bases agree with TRBD2. Germline lookup yields CDR1 DFQATT and CDR2 SNEGSKA (reference sequence). Trimming took 0 bases from V and 6 from J; bases not matched to a gene: 18. This CDR3 is 20 amino acids long. The CDR3 region is CSARDPHGLGLAGEGDTQYF. The CDR3 nucleotides read TGCAGTGCTAGAGATCCCCACGGACTTGGACTAGCGGGAGAGGGGGATACGCAGTATTTT.

V usage is TRBV11-2 and J usage is TRBJ2-3, with D maybe TRBD1 (6 bases). The CDR3 contains 14 residues. Trimming took 5 bases from V and 6 from J, leaving 15 bases between them. Germline V lookup: CDR1 SGHAT, CDR2 FQNNGV. In DNA, the CDR3 is TGTGCCAGCAGCATCGGCGACAGGCCTGATACGCAGTATTTT. Translating gives CASSIGDRPDTQYF.

The chain has TRBV7-8 and TRBJ2-5; D is possibly TRBD1 (5 bases). The J call could be wrong; TRBJ2-3 is a better fit for the DNA end. This CDR3 has 14 amino acids. Germline assignment: CDR1 SGHVS and CDR2 FQNEAQ. CDR3 residues: CASSPQGSGENQYF. The CDR3 DNA is TGTGCCAGCAGTCCTCAGGGATCCGGTGAGAACCAGTATTTT.

At least ten counts were recorded for this clonotype. The CDR3 region is CAISESGREGVEQFF. In DNA form, the CDR3 reads TGTGCCATCAGTGAGTCGGGGCGGGAGGGGGTTGAGCAGTTCTTC. The chain employs TRBV10-3 and TRBJ2-1; 9 nucleotides line up with TRBD2. After removal of 0 bases from V and 9 bases from J, the junction contained 6 bases not matched to a gene. Germline V lookup: CDR1 ENHRY, CDR2 SYGVKD. The CDR3 contains 15 residues.

On this clonotype: No conserved phenylalanine or tryptophan is present at the end of the CDR3, so a read error is the likely explanation. The limits of the CDR3 on the DNA are not certain, so only TCRdb's listed CDR3 is given. V usage is TRBV7-6 and J usage is TRBJ2-1; the DNA was not used to check the table's D call, TRBD1. Ends included, the CDR3 has 16 residues. CDR1 is SGHVS, CDR2 FNYEAQ, per germline. The CDR3 sequence is CASSWTGGLSPLHFGN.

This clonotype is classed as medium-sized (0.01 to 0.1%). The chain couples TRBV7-6 to TRBJ2-5, with D possibly matching TRBD2 (6 bases). Trimming left V 5 bases short and J 5 bases short, with 9 bases between. CDR1 and CDR2 (germline): SGHVS, FNYEAQ. The length of the CDR3 is 12 residues. For the CDR3, the DNA is TGTGCCAGCAGCCCGGCGGGGGAGACCCAGTACTTC. Amino acid sequence: CASSPAGETQYF.

The CDR3 spells CASSQGLGTYEQYF. CDR3 nucleotide sequence: TGTGCCAGCAGCCAGGGACTTGGGACCTACGAGCAGTACTTC. The rearrangement links TRBV3-1 to TRBJ2-5, with D maybe TRBD2 (6 bases). The J call is doubtful: the DNA matches TRBJ2-7 better. This CDR3 spans 14 amino acids. CDR1 and CDR2 from the germline V gene are LGHDT and YNNKEL (reference sequence).

A few counts support this clonotype. The genes are TRBV19 and TRBJ2-2; tentatively, D is TRBD1 or TRBD2 (6 bases each). Per the germline V gene, CDR1 is LNHDA and CDR2 is SQIVND (reference sequence). The CDR3 spans 17 residues. V shed 5 bases and J shed 4 bases, with 20 bases lying between them. The CDR3 DNA reads as TGTGCCAGTAGTTCCTTGCGGGACATACGTGGCACCGGGGAGCTGTTTTTT. Residues: CASSSLRDIRGTGELFF.

This clonotype was seen repeatedly, ten times or more. A much larger clone lies one base from this, so it may be a read error. For the CDR3, the DNA is TGTGCCAGCAGCCCGAGAGCGGGGGGATACAATGAGCAGTACTTC. It is translated as CASSPRAGGYNEQYF. This chain uses TRBV7-8 with TRBJ2-5; 9 bases match TRBD2. CDR1 SGHVS and CDR2 FQNEAQ come from the germline V gene. The CDR3 length is 15 residues. The V gene end was trimmed by 5 bases and the J gene end by 11 bases; junction bases not matched to a gene: 15. Based on the CDR3 plus reference TRBV7-8 and TRBJ2-5, the full variable domain is GAGVSQSPRYKVAKRGQDVALRCDPISGHVSLFWYQQALGQGPEFLTYFQNEAQLDKSGLPSDRFFAERPEGSVSTLKIQRTQQEDSAVYLCASSPRAGGYNEQYFGPGTRLLVL.

This clonotype was recorded at least ten times. DNA for the CDR3: TGTGCCAGCAGCTTAGAGGGACAGGAAAGCAATCAGCCCCAGCATTTT. Amino acid sequence: CASSLEGQESNQPQHF. The rearrangement links TRBV11-2 to TRBJ1-5, with 8 nucleotides matching TRBD1. Unmatched junction bases numbered 2, after V lost 0 bases and J lost 1 base. Germline-derived CDR1 and CDR2 are SGHAT and FQNNGV. This CDR3 has 16 amino acids.

This rearrangement joins TRBV11-3 to TRBJ2-4; weak D call: TRBD1 (7 bases). CDR3 size: 14 residues. Germline CDR1 and CDR2: SGHNT and YENEEA. The germline V and J ends were trimmed by 1 base and 15 bases, with 19 bases remaining between them. The CDR3 reads CASSLVGGGGELYF. Written as DNA, the CDR3 is TGTGCCAGCAGCTTAGTAGGAGGGGGCGGGGAGCTGTACTTC.

This chain joins TRBV7-9 and TRBJ2-1, with D perhaps being TRBD1 or TRBD2 (6 bases each). CDR1 and CDR2 (germline): SEHNR, FQNEAQ (reference sequence). V was trimmed by 5 bases and J by 7 bases, leaving 15 bases between them. This CDR3 contains 14 residues. The CDR3 loop reads CASSLRQEGNEQFF. For the CDR3, the DNA is TGTGCCAGCAGCCTCCGACAGGAGGGGAATGAGCAGTTCTTC. Complete variable domain (other parts from reference TRBV7-9 and TRBJ2-1): DTGVSQNPRHKITKRGQNVTFRCDPISEHNRLYWYRQTLGQGPEFLTYFQNEAQLEKSRLLSDRFSAERPKGSFSTLEIQRTEQGDSAMYLCASSLRQEGNEQFFGPGTRLTVL.

This clonotype was counted a few times. A much larger clone differs from this one at a single base, so this may be a read error. The chain carries TRBV5-1 and TRBJ2-1, with a tentative D call TRBD1 (6 bases). V lost 4 bases and J 10 bases, leaving 18 bases between the germline ends. CDR1 is SGHRS and CDR2 is YFSETQ in the germline V gene. The CDR3 totals 14 residues. The CDR3 bases are TGCGCCAGCAGCAGTGGGCAGGGGTCCGTCGAGCAGTTCTTC. It yields the protein CASSSGQGSVEQFF.

The J gene is TRBJ2-1, the V gene TRBV7-3; 10 positions match TRBD2. V shed 5 bases, J shed 6 bases, and the junction held 16 bases outside the gene matches. Per the germline V gene, CDR1 is SGHTA and CDR2 is FQGTGA. CDR3 length: 18 residues. The CDR3 DNA sequence: TGTGCCAGCAGCCAAAAGGCAGCGGGGGGGCCTATCTCCAATGAGCAGTTCTTC. It codes for CASSQKAAGGPISNEQFF.

With respect to this clonotype: Without the conserved terminal phenylalanine or tryptophan, this CDR3 likely stems from a read error. Because the CDR3's place on the DNA is in doubt, the DNA is left out and the CDR3 is given as listed by TCRdb. The chain is built from TRBV11-1 and TRBJ2-1; the DNA was not used to check the table's D call, TRBD2. CDR1 and CDR2 from the germline V gene are SGHAT and FQDESV (reference sequence). The CDR3 is 9 amino acids long, termini counted. CDR3 protein: CASSLELAG.

This clonotype is judged medium-sized. V is TRBV10-3 and J is TRBJ2-5; D is perhaps TRBD1 (6 bases). The CDR3 extends over 14 amino acids. CDR1 is ENHRY and CDR2 is SYGVKD in the germline V gene. V shed 6 bases and J shed 4 bases, with 15 bases lying between them. CDR3 region: CAIRGTSEGETQYF. CDR3 nucleotides: TGTGCCATCAGAGGGACATCCGAGGGAGAGACCCAGTACTTC.

Judged by abundance, this clonotype is large (0.1 to 1%). The chain joins TRBV7-8 to TRBJ1-5; 7 nucleotides align to TRBD1. Germline trimming cut 2 bases from V and 6 bases from J; bases unmatched to any gene: 7. This CDR3 is 15 amino acids long. Looked up from germline, CDR1 is SGHVS and CDR2 is FQNEAQ. The CDR3 region has the DNA TGTGCCAGCAGCTTATCGGGACAGCAAGGTCAGCCCCAGCATTTT. This codes for CASSLSGQQGQPQHF. The variable domain in full, with the rest retrieved from reference TRBV7-8 and TRBJ1-5, is GAGVSQSPRYKVAKRGQDVALRCDPISGHVSLFWYQQALGQGPEFLTYFQNEAQLDKSGLPSDRFFAERPEGSVSTLKIQRTQQEDSAVYLCASSLSGQQGQPQHFGDGTRLSIL.

The rearrangement joins TRBV20-1 to TRBJ2-3, with TRBD2 identical over 10 bases. The J call may be incorrect, as the DNA end agrees better with TRBJ2-1. Germline CDR1 and CDR2: DFQATT and SNEGSKA (reference sequence). The CDR3 totals 14 residues. The DNA of the CDR3 is TGCAGTGCTAGTGGTCTAGCGGGAGTCAATGAGCAGTTCTTC. Translated, it gives CSASGLAGVNEQFF.

The chain combines TRBV7-4 with TRBJ2-2, with unresolved D. Germline CDR1 reads SGHVT; CDR2 reads SQSDAQ. There are 13 residues in the CDR3. Trimming stripped 6 bases from V and 5 bases from J, with 10 bases between. The CDR3 bases are TGTGCCAGCAGTTTCTTGGGTACCGGGGAGCTGTTTTTT. It encodes CASSFLGTGELFF.

This clonotype was detected ten times or more. This rearrangement joins TRBV28 to TRBJ1-6, with 7 nucleotides matching TRBD1. Losses at the gene ends were 4 bases for V and 2 bases for J; bases not matched to a gene: 5. The length of the CDR3 is 16 residues. Germline lookup yields CDR1 MDHEN and CDR2 SYDVKM. CDR3: CASSSSRGAYNSPLHF. CDR3 DNA: TGTGCCAGCAGTTCAAGCAGGGGGGCCTATAATTCACCCCTCCACTTT. Combining the CDR3 with reference TRBV28 and TRBJ1-6 gives the whole variable domain DVKVTQSSRYLVKRTGEKVFLECVQDMDHENMFWYRQDPGLGLRLIYFSYDVKMKEKGDIPEGYSVSREKKERFSLILESASTNQTSMYLCASSSSRGAYNSPLHFGNGTRLTVT.

This clonotype was observed at least ten times. The chain has TRBV7-9 and TRBJ1-5; possibly TRBD1 for D (5 bases). Germline V gene data show CDR1 as SEHNR and CDR2 as FQNEAQ (reference sequence). The CDR3 length is 13 residues. Trimming left V 1 base short and J 7 bases short, with 8 bases between. CDR3 in DNA: TGTGCCAGCAGCTTAGGGGGGTACCAGCCCCAGCATTTT. Its protein is CASSLGGYQPQHF.

Many counts were recorded for this clonotype. This chain uses TRBV6-1 with TRBJ1-3; 8 bases are shared with TRBD1. Germline trimming cut 5 bases from V and 3 bases from J; bases unmatched to any gene: 6. The CDR3 runs 15 residues. Germline V gene data show CDR1 as MNHNS and CDR2 as SASEGT. The CDR3 DNA sequence: TGTGCCAGCAGTCCAGGGGGCAGCGGTGGAAACACCATATATTTT. Translating gives CASSPGGSGGNTIYF.

This clonotype was seen ten or more times. This sequence joins TRBV28 and TRBJ1-3; 9 bases align to TRBD1. Germline lookup yields CDR1 MDHEN and CDR2 SYDVKM. The CDR3 contains 15 residues. With V trimmed by 5 bases and J by 4 bases, 6 bases remained unmatched. This chain's CDR3 is CASSTGGAYGNTIYF. In nucleotides, the CDR3 is TGTGCCAGCAGTACAGGGGGCGCATACGGAAACACCATATATTTT.

The V gene is TRBV7-3, the J gene TRBJ1-2; D not resolved. The CDR3 sequence is 13 residues long. The ends were cut back, 5 bases at V and 1 base at J, with 8 bases in the middle. The germline CDR1 and CDR2 sequences are SGHTA and FQGTGA. The CDR3 is CASSPDVNYGYTF. CDR3 nucleotides: TGTGCCAGCAGCCCGGACGTTAACTATGGCTACACCTTC. Complete variable domain (other parts from reference TRBV7-3 and TRBJ1-2): GAGVSQTPSNKVTEKGKYVELRCDPISGHTALYWYRQSLGQGPEFLIYFQGTGAADDSGLPNDRFFAVRPEGSVSTLKIQRTERGDSAVYLCASSPDVNYGYTFGSGTRLTVV.

V gene TRBV7-9 combines with J gene TRBJ1-5; D remains ambiguous. The germline CDR1 and CDR2 sequences are SEHNR and FQNEAQ (reference sequence). CDR3 size: 15 residues. Trimming took off 0 bases at V and 2 bases at J, with 8 bases between the two ends. This CDR3 is CASSLASDGNQPQHF. The CDR3 coding sequence is TGTGCCAGCAGCTTAGCTTCGGACGGCAATCAGCCCCAGCATTTT.

This clonotype was recorded many times. J is TRBJ2-2 and V is TRBV5-1; D tentatively reads TRBD1 or TRBD2 (5 bases each). The CDR3 has 15 residues. The germline V gene encodes CDR1 SGHRS and CDR2 YFSETQ. Trimming pared 5 bases from V and 0 bases from J, leaving 11 bases between. The CDR3 DNA reads TGCGCCAGCAGGGCCGGGACGACGAACACCGGGGAGCTGTTTTTT. Encoded protein: CASRAGTTNTGELFF.

This clonotype is medium-sized within its sample. V and J are TRBV7-2 and TRBJ2-5; 15 nucleotides agree with TRBD2. Germline V CDR1 and CDR2: SGHTA, FQGNSA. The CDR3 covers 17 residues. V shed 5 bases and J 5 bases; nucleotides not matched to a gene: 9. CDR3 residues: CASSHHPGLAGGETQYF. The CDR3 nucleotides read TGTGCCAGCAGCCACCATCCGGGACTAGCGGGAGGTGAGACCCAGTACTTC.

This clonotype was seen more than once but under ten times. V and J are TRBV19 and TRBJ2-3; possibly TRBD1 for D (5 bases). Trimming removed 5 bases from V and 0 bases from J, with 15 bases in between. CDR3 size: 16 residues. Per the germline V gene, CDR1 is LNHDA and CDR2 is SQIVND (reference sequence). The CDR3 protein is CASSGRQPHSTDTQYF. The CDR3 coding sequence is TGTGCCAGTAGTGGGCGACAGCCGCATAGCACAGATACGCAGTATTTT.

The rearrangement joins TRBV18 to TRBJ2-2, with 11 bases fitting TRBD2. This CDR3 comprises 16 residues. The V and J ends lost 2 bases and 7 bases, in that order; junction bases with no gene match: 6. The germline gives CDR1 KGHSH, CDR2 LQKENI. The CDR3 DNA follows: TGTGCCAGCTCACCAACTAGCGGGAGCGGTATCGGGGAGCTGTTTTTT. Amino acids: CASSPTSGSGIGELFF.